The clone carrying this TCR beta chain was seen a few times. RNA transcripts were the template, and TCR beta CDR3 regions were amplified from them. First-round RT-PCR employed HTBI primers, with a second-round multiplex PCR after it. Each CDR3 protein is one row after TCRdb ran MiXCR on the multiplex PCR reads. The sample lists about 550,000 distinct CDR3 sequences, about 40% occurring once. The data stem from a study of Graves' ophthalmopathy and Graves' hyperthyroidism. CDR1 and CDR2 from the germline V gene are SGHVS and FQNEAQ. This CDR3 spans 16 amino acids. Unmatched junction bases numbered 4, after V lost 5 bases and J lost 1 base.

Material: peripheral blood or thyroid tissue (not recorded which). The clonotype was recovered from an adult man with Graves' hyperthyroidism. The chain has TRBV7-8 and TRBJ2-3; 12 positions agree with TRBD2. CDR3 nucleotides: TGTGCCAGCAGCCTCCGACTAGCGGGGGGCACAGATACGCAGTATTTT. Residues: CASSLRLAGGTDTQYF.